The 31 T cell receptor beta chains given below trace back to one sample, sequenced in a study of beta chain features in type 1 diabetes (dated by TCRdb to about 2018). What the authors observed across the whole study: In all four CD4+ subsets, TCRB CDR3 length was moderately but significantly shorter in type 1 diabetes patients.

The method behind the library was the immunoSEQ multiplex PCR assay. The entire isolated RNA was reverse transcribed using the High Capacity cDNA Reverse Transcription Kit, and thus expressed TCRB transcripts were sequenced. In its TCRdb copy, this immuneACCESS table keeps in-frame sequences only and misses some clones. Where compared with another copy, unresolved V genes explain less than half of these, and the others have no known cause. The sample records over 600,000 clones, approximately 13% of which are singletons. More than 0.1% of the sample goes to the ten largest clones. Their antigens are not known. Sequencing was done on a sample of naive CD4+ T cells from blood. What this sample's cell subset or site label stands for: true naive CD4+ T cells. The receptors originated from a man aged 25-45 years with type 1 diabetes.

This clone was recorded once. The rearrangement uses TRBV27 and TRBJ2-1; D gene unclear. Germline V gene sequence: CDR1 MNHEY, CDR2 SMNVEV (reference sequence). The V and J ends lost 3 bases and 2 bases respectively, with 8 bases between them. This CDR3 spans 14 amino acids. CDR3 coding DNA: TGTGCCAGCAGTTTTGCAGTTCCCTACAATGAGCAGTTCTTC. Protein sequence: CASSFAVPYNEQFF.

This sequence joins TRBV7-9 and TRBJ2-3; 9 positions agree with TRBD1. CDR1 and CDR2 from the germline V gene are SEHNR and FQNEAQ (reference sequence). V lost 5 bases, J lost 3 bases, and 6 bases stayed unmatched. The CDR3 has 15 amino acids. CDR3 in amino acids: CASSTAGTGTDTQYF. The DNA for the CDR3 is TGTGCCAGCAGCACAGCCGGGACAGGGACAGATACGCAGTATTTT.

The gene calls are TRBV5-1 and TRBJ2-7, with 8 bases fitting TRBD2. With 5 bases clipped from V and 0 bases from J, the junction kept 7 bases outside the gene matches. CDR3 length: 15 residues. Germline assignment: CDR1 SGHRS and CDR2 YFSETQ. The CDR3 coding sequence is TGCGCCAGCAGTCCATTCGCGGGGGGCTCCTACGAGCAGTACTTC. Translation: CASSPFAGGSYEQYF.

A few counts support this clone. The chain joins TRBV29-1 to TRBJ1-3; 8 bases match TRBD1. This CDR3 has 14 residues. In germline, CDR1 is SQVTM, CDR2 ANQGSEA. V was clipped by 6 bases and J by 4 bases; unmatched bases: 8. The CDR3 loop reads CSVAGTGVGNTIYF. The CDR3 DNA reads TGCAGCGTGGCCGGGACAGGTGTAGGAAACACCATATATTTT.

Points on this clone: An end of the junction does not agree with germline; a read error may underlie this. The gene calls are TRBV29-1 and TRBJ2-1, with 10 nucleotides matching TRBD2. Germline values: CDR1 SQVTM, CDR2 ANQGSEA. The CDR3 loop spans 13 amino acids. Here the CDR3 DNA reads TGCAGCGTTGAGGGCCTAGCGGGGGCCCTTGGGCTCTTC. It codes for CSVEGLAGALGLF.

This clone was picked up a small number of times. This sequence joins TRBV7-3 and TRBJ2-6; TRBD1 matches at 9 bases. The junction had 3 bases not matched to a gene; V was cut back by 3 bases and J by 9 bases. There are 14 residues in the CDR3. Germline-derived CDR1 and CDR2 are SGHTA and FQGTGA. Written as DNA, the CDR3 is TGTGCCAGCAGCTTGGGACAGGGCCACAACGTCCTGACTTTC. It specifies CASSLGQGHNVLTF. Complete variable domain (other parts from reference TRBV7-3 and TRBJ2-6): GAGVSQTPSNKVTEKGKYVELRCDPISGHTALYWYRQSLGQGPEFLIYFQGTGAADDSGLPNDRFFAVRPEGSVSTLKIQRTERGDSAVYLCASSLGQGHNVLTFGAGSRLTVL.

This clone showed up just a few times. The genes are TRBV28 and TRBJ1-2, with D possibly being TRBD1 (5 bases). The germline V gene has CDR1 MDHEN and CDR2 SYDVKM. V lost 1 base and J 7 bases, leaving 22 bases between the germline ends. The CDR3 covers 17 residues. The CDR3, as DNA: TGTGCCAGCAGTTTATATGGCTCTCCGGGACGCGGCCCTGGCTACACCTTC. Its protein product is CASSLYGSPGRGPGYTF.

This clone came up a few times. This rearrangement joins TRBV5-6 to TRBJ2-1; no reliable D call. CDR1 and CDR2 (germline): SGHDT, YYEEEE. This CDR3 comprises 11 residues. With 1 base removed from V and 9 bases from J, the gap between germline ends came to 5 bases. CDR3 nucleotides: TGTGCCAGCAGCTTGCAGGTTGAGCAGTTCTTC. Its protein is CASSLQVEQFF. Full variable domain (rest looked up from reference TRBV5-6 and TRBJ2-1): DAGVTQSPTHLIKTRGQQVTLRCSPKSGHDTVSWYQQALGQGPQFIFQYYEEEERQRGNFPDRFSGHQFPNYSSELNVNALLLGDSALYLCASSLQVEQFFGPGTRLTVL.

The J gene is TRBJ1-5, the V gene TRBV12-5, with 7 bases identical to TRBD1. Germline-derived CDR1 and CDR2 are LGHNT and FRNRAP. Germline trimming cut 0 bases from V and 7 bases from J; bases unmatched to any gene: 6. This CDR3 spans 15 amino acids. Here the CDR3 DNA reads TGTGCTAGTGGTTTGGTTCGAGTAGGGGGCCAGCCCCAGCATTTT. This sequence encodes CASGLVRVGGQPQHF.

This clone has only a few counts. The chain couples TRBV29-1 to TRBJ2-3, with D perhaps matching TRBD1 (6 bases). The CDR3 has 16 amino acids. Trimming removed 0 bases from V and 1 base from J, with 14 bases in between. From germline, CDR1 is SQVTM and CDR2 ANQGSEA. The chain's CDR3 is CSVEDLGRGGTDTQYF. CDR3 in DNA: TGCAGCGTTGAAGATCTTGGCAGGGGCGGCACAGATACGCAGTATTTT.

This clone was counted only a few times. The chain carries TRBV7-2 and TRBJ1-6; D unclear. CDR3 length: 18 residues. Germline CDR1 SGHTA, CDR2 FQGNSA. The V and J ends lost 2 bases and 5 bases respectively, with 19 bases between them. The CDR3, as DNA: TGTGCCAGCAGCTTAAGGTTCCCGGGAGGAGGCAATAATTCACCCCTCCACTTT. Translation: CASSLRFPGGGNNSPLHF.

V is TRBV7-9 and J is TRBJ2-7; no clear D. Between the trimmed V and J ends, which lost 2 bases and 9 bases, there was a span of 14 bases. Germline V gene sequence: CDR1 SEHNR, CDR2 FQNEAQ (reference sequence). This CDR3 comprises 13 residues. The DNA of the CDR3 is TGTGCCAGCAGCTTATTCCCGGACCGCGTGCAGTACTTC. Its translation is CASSLFPDRVQYF.

Here the CDR3 DNA reads TGTGCCAGCAGTGAAATGAGCGTGGAGAACACTGAAGCTTTCTTT. Amino acid sequence: CASSEMSVENTEAFF. This chain connects TRBV6-1 to TRBJ1-1; D remains ambiguous. CDR1 and CDR2 (germline): MNHNS, SASEGT. The CDR3 spans 15 residues. Trimming left V 2 bases short and J 1 base short, with 11 bases between.

The genes are TRBV2 and TRBJ1-5; possibly TRBD1 for D (5 bases). CDR1 is SNHLY, CDR2 FYNNEI, per germline. Deletions cut 6 bases from V and 0 bases from J, with 12 bases between. The CDR3 extends over 15 amino acids. The CDR3 DNA reads TGTGCCAGCAGGGAGGGTAGGGGTAGCAATCAGCCCCAGCATTTT. It specifies CASREGRGSNQPQHF.

This chain uses TRBV19 with TRBJ2-1; D is unresolved. V gave up 2 bases and J gave up 7 bases, with 15 bases separating them. Germline values: CDR1 LNHDA, CDR2 SQIVND (reference sequence). This CDR3 has 15 amino acids. The chain's CDR3 is CASSIRPGLGNEQFF. CDR3 DNA sequence: TGTGCCAGTAGTATACGGCCTGGGTTAGGGAATGAGCAGTTCTTC.

The J gene is TRBJ2-7, the V gene TRBV2, with no clear D. Trimming removed 4 bases from V and 2 bases from J, with 9 bases in between. In germline, CDR1 is SNHLY, CDR2 FYNNEI. This CDR3 is 13 amino acids long. The CDR3 coding sequence is TGTGCCAGCAGTGGGACGGCCCCCTACGAGCAGTACTTC. Protein sequence: CASSGTAPYEQYF.

Only a few counts were recorded for this clone. The V call is TRBV7-2, the J call TRBJ2-3; TRBD2 might be the D (5 bases). This CDR3 contains 14 residues. Trimming took 3 bases from V and 2 from J, leaving 9 bases between them. The germline CDR1 and CDR2 sequences are SGHTA and FQGNSA. This CDR3 is CASSLRAVTDTQYF. The CDR3 bases are TGTGCCAGCAGCTTGAGGGCCGTCACAGATACGCAGTATTTT.

The gene calls are TRBV18 and TRBJ1-1, with D uncertain. Germline V gene data show CDR1 as KGHSH and CDR2 as LQKENI. There are 13 residues in the CDR3. The V end lost 1 base, the J end lost 2 bases, and 5 bases lay between the germline ends. This CDR3 reads CASSPQDNTEAFF. CDR3 nucleotide sequence: TGTGCCAGCTCACCACAGGATAACACTGAAGCTTTCTTT.

The chain links TRBV5-4 to TRBJ2-2; D may be TRBD1 or TRBD2 (5 bases each). Germline CDR1 and CDR2: SGHNT and YYREEE (reference sequence). V was pared by 0 bases and J by 6 bases, with 9 bases between. The CDR3 contains 14 residues. The CDR3 reads CASSLERGAGELFF. The CDR3 DNA sequence: TGTGCCAGCAGCTTGGAGAGGGGTGCCGGGGAGCTGTTTTTT.

This chain connects TRBV6-5 to TRBJ2-5; 8 nucleotides line up with TRBD1. J gave up 5 bases and V 9 bases, and 11 bases lay outside the gene matches. The V gene's germline CDR1 is MNHEY and CDR2 SVGAGI. The length of the CDR3 is 14 residues. CDR3 sequence reads: CASTQGASRETQYF. The CDR3 nucleotides are TGTGCCAGTACGCAGGGGGCAAGTAGGGAGACCCAGTACTTC.

The rearrangement links TRBV5-8 to TRBJ2-1; D uncertain. Germline V CDR1 and CDR2: SGHTS, YDEGEE. Between the trimmed V and J ends, which lost 4 bases and 0 bases, there was a span of 2 bases. The CDR3 covers 12 residues. The CDR3 loop reads CASSLSYNEQFF. CDR3 sequence (DNA): TGTGCCAGCAGCCTCTCCTACAATGAGCAGTTCTTC.

V and J are TRBV18 and TRBJ1-1; D may be TRBD1 (5 bases). The CDR3 is 17 amino acids. Germline V lookup: CDR1 KGHSH, CDR2 LQKENI. V gave up 3 bases and J gave up 1 base, with 18 bases separating them. The CDR3 protein is CASSPGRAGRRNTEAFF. The CDR3 nucleotides are TGTGCCAGCTCACCGGGGCGGGCAGGCAGGAGGAACACTGAAGCTTTCTTT.

The V gene is TRBV5-4, the J gene TRBJ2-3; D gene unclear. Trimming shortened V by 2 bases and J by 1 base, and 11 bases separated the two germline ends. This CDR3 is built from 15 residues. Germline CDR1 and CDR2: SGHNT and YYREEE (reference sequence). Written as DNA, the CDR3 is TGTGCCAGCAGCTTACCTGCTGGGGGCACAGATACGCAGTATTTT. The encoded protein is CASSLPAGGTDTQYF.

The V call is TRBV11-2, the J call TRBJ2-7; TRBD1 agrees at 8 bases. The V gene's germline CDR1 is SGHAT and CDR2 FQNNGV. V was pared by 6 bases and J by 2 bases, with 9 bases of the junction left unmatched. CDR3 size: 15 residues. The CDR3 region has the DNA TGTGCCAGCAGGTACTCCGGGACAGGTACCTACGAGCAGTACTTC. As protein: CASRYSGTGTYEQYF. Using reference TRBV11-2 and TRBJ2-7 for the parts outside the CDR3, the full variable domain is EAGVAQSPRYKIIEKRQSVAFWCNPISGHATLYWYQQILGQGPKLLIQFQNNGVVDDSQLPKDRFSAERLKGVDSTLKIQPAKLEDSAVYLCASRYSGTGTYEQYFGPGTRLTVT.

The CDR3 bases are TGTGCCAGCAGCTTATGGGGGCAGGGTAATGAAAAACTGTTTTTT. This translates into CASSLWGQGNEKLFF. The rearrangement links TRBV13 to TRBJ1-4; D possibly corresponds to TRBD1 (6 bases). CDR3 length: 15 residues. The V gene lost 2 bases and the J gene lost 4 bases, with 11 bases spanning the gap. CDR1 and CDR2 from the germline V gene are PRHDT and FYEKMQ (reference sequence).

In this sample, this clone turned up a few times. This rearrangement joins TRBV9 to TRBJ1-2; no definite D call. The ends were cut back, 0 bases at V and 4 bases at J, with 19 bases in the middle. This CDR3 has 17 amino acids. From germline, CDR1 is SGDLS and CDR2 YYNGEE. The CDR3 protein is CASSVGGRSTSSYGYTF. Written as DNA, the CDR3 is TGTGCCAGCAGCGTAGGCGGGAGATCGACCTCCTCCTATGGCTACACCTTC.

This clone was detected a few times. V gene TRBV5-1 combines with J gene TRBJ1-1; TRBD1 is a possible D gene (6 bases). The ends were cut back, 1 base at V and 1 base at J, with 14 bases in the middle. Germline CDR1 is SGHRS and CDR2 is YFSETQ. CDR3 size: 16 residues. The CDR3 DNA is TGCGCCAGCAGCTTGTTTTCCGGGGGCAGGAACACTGAAGCTTTCTTT. Translating gives CASSLFSGGRNTEAFF.

This clone was counted a few times. Other nucleotide sequences in the sample specify the same CDR3. The rearrangement joins TRBV9 to TRBJ2-5; TRBD1 agrees at 7 bases. The length of the CDR3 is 15 residues. V dropped 4 bases and J dropped 2; count of bases not matched to a gene: 8. From germline, CDR1 is SGDLS and CDR2 YYNGEE. The CDR3 region has the DNA TGTGCCAGCAGCCCCCAGACAGGGCGGCAAGAGACCCAGTACTTC. It is translated as CASSPQTGRQETQYF.

The chain employs TRBV2 and TRBJ2-1, with no clear D. CDR3 length: 15 residues. Trimming shortened V by 2 bases and J by 8 bases, and 16 bases separated the two germline ends. Germline CDR1 is SNHLY and CDR2 is FYNNEI. The CDR3 bases are TGTGCCAGCAGTGAAAACTCCCCTGGGTGGGATGAGCAGTTCTTC. Encoded protein: CASSENSPGWDEQFF.

The J gene is TRBJ2-5, the V gene TRBV30, with TRBD2 as a possible D gene (7 bases). V was clipped by 0 bases and J by 5 bases, with 16 bases between them. CDR1 and CDR2 from the germline V gene are GTSNPN and SVGIG (reference sequence). This CDR3 has 15 amino acids. As DNA, the CDR3 is TGTGCCTGGAGTGTTAGGAGGGGGGGCTATGAGACCCAGTACTTC. It translates to CAWSVRRGGYETQYF.

V usage is TRBV4-3 and J usage is TRBJ2-1; 13 bases map to TRBD2. J gave up 6 bases and V 6 bases, and 2 bases lay outside the gene matches. The CDR3 has 14 amino acids. Germline-derived CDR1 and CDR2 are LGHNA and YSLEER. As DNA, the CDR3 is TGCGCCAGCAGTCGACTAGCGGGGGGCAATGAGCAGTTCTTC. It encodes CASSRLAGGNEQFF.